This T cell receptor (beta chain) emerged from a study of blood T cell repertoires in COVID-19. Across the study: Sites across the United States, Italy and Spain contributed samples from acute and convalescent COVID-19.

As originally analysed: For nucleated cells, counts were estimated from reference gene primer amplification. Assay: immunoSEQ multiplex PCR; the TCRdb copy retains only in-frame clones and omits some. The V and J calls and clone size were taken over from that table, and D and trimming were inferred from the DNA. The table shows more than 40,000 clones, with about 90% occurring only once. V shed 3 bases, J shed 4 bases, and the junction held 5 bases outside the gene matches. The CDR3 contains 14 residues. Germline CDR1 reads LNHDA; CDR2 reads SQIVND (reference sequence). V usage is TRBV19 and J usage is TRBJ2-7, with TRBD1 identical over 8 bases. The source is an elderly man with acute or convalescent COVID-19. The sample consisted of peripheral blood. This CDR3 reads CASSIIGTGYEQYF. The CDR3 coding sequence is TGTGCCAGTAGTATCATTGGGACAGGTTACGAGCAGTACTTC.